This T cell receptor beta chain was found in a study of shared clonotypes between healthy human individuals. General study findings and limits: Clonotypes which were not shared had lower generation probabilities than clonotypes that all four donors shared. A handful of donors shared 5% to 5.5% of their naive CD4 clonotypes.

Researchers ran the assay at a deep level. Per sorted-subset replicate PCR, input was around 200 ng DNA, representing tens of thousands of T cell genomes. Data came from immunoSEQ multiplex PCR; TCRdb stores just in-frame clones and leaves some out. The repertoire consists of approximately 590,000 clones, with nearly 97% occurring once and the leading ten covering 0.095% to 0.12%. As regards this clone: The target antigen is unknown.

The V end lost 5 bases, the J end lost 10 bases, and 9 bases lay between the germline ends. The germline CDR1 and CDR2 sequences are MNHEY and SMNVEV (reference sequence). The CDR3 loop spans 11 amino acids. CD45RO negativity and positive selection for CCR7 defined naive CD8 cells, a population that excluded terminally differentiated effector memory CD45RA+ cells. What was sequenced was naive CD8+ T cells sorted from blood. The receptor was isolated from a woman aged 30 to 39 in good health. The J gene is TRBJ2-1, the V gene TRBV27, with D possibly being TRBD2 (6 bases). The chain's CDR3 is CASSPGLEQFF. CDR3 DNA: TGTGCCAGCAGTCCCGGACTAGAGCAGTTCTTC.